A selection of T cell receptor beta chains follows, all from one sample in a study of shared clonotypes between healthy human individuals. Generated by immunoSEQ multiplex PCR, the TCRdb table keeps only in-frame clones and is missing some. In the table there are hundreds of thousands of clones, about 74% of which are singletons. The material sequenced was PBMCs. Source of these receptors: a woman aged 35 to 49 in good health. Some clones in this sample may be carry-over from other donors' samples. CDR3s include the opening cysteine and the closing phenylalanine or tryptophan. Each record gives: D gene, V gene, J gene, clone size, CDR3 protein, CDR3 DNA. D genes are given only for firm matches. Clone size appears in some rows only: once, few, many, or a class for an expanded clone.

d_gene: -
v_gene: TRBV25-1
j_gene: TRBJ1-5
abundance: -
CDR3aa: CASSHGLNQPQHF
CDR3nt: TGTGCCAGCAGTCATGGTCTCAATCAGCCCCAGCATTTT

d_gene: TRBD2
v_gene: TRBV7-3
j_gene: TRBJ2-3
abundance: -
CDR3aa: CASSPGLADTDTQYF
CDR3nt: TGTGCCAGCAGCCCGGGACTAGCGGACACAGATACGCAGTATTTT

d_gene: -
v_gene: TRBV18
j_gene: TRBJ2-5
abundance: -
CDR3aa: CASSPLREETQYF
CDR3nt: TGTGCCAGCTCACCATTAAGAGAAGAGACCCAGTACTTC

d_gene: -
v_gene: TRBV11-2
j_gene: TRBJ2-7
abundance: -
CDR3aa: CASSLDTHEQYF
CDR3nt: TGTGCCAGCAGCTTAGACACCCACGAGCAGTACTTC

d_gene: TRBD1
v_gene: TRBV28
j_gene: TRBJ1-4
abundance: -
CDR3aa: CASRPGTGGNEKLFF
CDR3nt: TGTGCCAGCAGACCGGGGACAGGGGGGAATGAAAAACTGTTTTTT

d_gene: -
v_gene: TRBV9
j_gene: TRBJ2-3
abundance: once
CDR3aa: CASSVTLAGGVDTQYF
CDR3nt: TGTGCCAGCAGCGTCACCCTCGCTGGAGGGGTCGATACGCAGTATTTT

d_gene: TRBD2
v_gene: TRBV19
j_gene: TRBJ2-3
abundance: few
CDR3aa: CASSFTTSGRTDTQYF
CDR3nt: TGTGCCAGTAGCTTTACGACTAGCGGACGCACAGATACGCAGTATTTT

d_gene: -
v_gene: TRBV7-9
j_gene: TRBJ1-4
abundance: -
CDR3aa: CASSLAQGEKLFF
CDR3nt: TGTGCCAGCAGCTTAGCGCAGGGTGAAAAACTGTTTTTT

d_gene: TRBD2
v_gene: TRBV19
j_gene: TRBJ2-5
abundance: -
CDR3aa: CARVSGRAEWETQYF
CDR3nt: TGTGCCAGGGTGAGCGGGAGGGCCGAGTGGGAGACCCAGTACTTC

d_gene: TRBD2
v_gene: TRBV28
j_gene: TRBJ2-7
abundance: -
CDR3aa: CASSLWRGGSSGRTGYEQYF
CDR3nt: TGTGCCAGCAGTTTATGGCGGGGGGGGAGTAGCGGGAGGACAGGCTACGAGCAGTACTTC

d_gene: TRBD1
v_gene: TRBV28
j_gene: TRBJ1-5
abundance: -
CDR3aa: CASTPTGLSNQPQHF
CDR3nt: TGTGCCAGCACTCCGACAGGGTTGAGCAATCAGCCCCAGCATTTT

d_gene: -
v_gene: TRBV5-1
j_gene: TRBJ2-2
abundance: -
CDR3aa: CASSSMDNTGELFF
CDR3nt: TGCGCCAGCAGCTCGATGGACAACACCGGGGAGCTGTTTTTT

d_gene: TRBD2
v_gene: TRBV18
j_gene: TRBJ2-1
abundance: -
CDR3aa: CASSPSGRARNEQFF
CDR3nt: TGTGCCAGCTCACCTAGCGGGAGGGCAAGGAATGAGCAGTTCTTC

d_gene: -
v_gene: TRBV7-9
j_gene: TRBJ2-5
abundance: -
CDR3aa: CASSFMIQETQYF
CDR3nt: TGTGCCAGCAGTTTCATGATCCAAGAGACCCAGTACTTC

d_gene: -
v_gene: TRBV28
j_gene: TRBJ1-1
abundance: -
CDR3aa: CASGTANTEAFF
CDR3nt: TGTGCCAGTGGGACCGCGAACACTGAAGCTTTCTTT